This passage covers 12 T cell receptor beta chains from one sample sequenced in a study of blood T cells in healthy people across ages. Then a second PCR, running roughly 7 to 12 cycles, was carried out with a sample-barcoded 5' primer and a J-beta primer mix. TCRdb used MiXCR to reprocess the 5' RACE reads, holding one entry per CDR3 protein. The sample has about 1.5 million distinct CDR3 sequences; 35% to 45% are singletons. Sequences were obtained from blood. The receptors originated from a woman aged 18-29 years in good health.

Here the CDR3 DNA reads TGTGCCAGCAGCCCTACGGGCTACACAGATACGCAGTATTTT. Translation: CASSPTGYTDTQYF. This sequence joins TRBV9 and TRBJ2-3, with unresolved D. There are 14 residues in the CDR3. The germline gives CDR1 SGDLS, CDR2 YYNGEE. The ends were cut back, 4 bases at V and 2 bases at J, with 11 bases in the middle. Full variable domain (missing parts from reference TRBV9 and TRBJ2-3): DSGVTQTPKHLITATGQRVTLRCSPRSGDLSVYWYQQSLDQGLQFLIQYYNGEERAKGNILERFSAQQFPDLHSELNLSSLELGDSALYFCASSPTGYTDTQYFGPGTRLTVL.

At least ten counts were recorded for this clonotype. V and J are TRBV9 and TRBJ2-1; 8 bases agree with TRBD2. Germline V gives CDR1 SGDLS, CDR2 YYNGEE. The length of the CDR3 is 15 residues. The V segment lost 0 bases and the J segment 2 bases; nucleotides outside the gene matches: 1. CDR3 in amino acids: CASSVGGGTYNEQFF. DNA for the CDR3: TGTGCCAGCAGCGTAGGCGGGGGGACCTACAATGAGCAGTTCTTC.

The rearrangement joins TRBV19 to TRBJ2-1, with TRBD2 identical over 12 bases. Per germline, CDR1 LNHDA and CDR2 SQIVND (reference sequence). The length of the CDR3 is 18 residues. V shed 3 bases and J 2 bases; nucleotides not matched to a gene: 8. CDR3 region: CASSISTSGRQTYNEQFF. The DNA for the CDR3 is TGTGCCAGTAGTATTTCCACTAGCGGGAGGCAAACCTACAATGAGCAGTTCTTC.

Only a few counts were recorded for this clonotype. The gene calls are TRBV5-1 and TRBJ2-4; possible D gene TRBD2, 6 bases. The closer fit of TRBJ2-7 to the DNA end suggests the J call may be wrong. The CDR3 loop spans 14 amino acids. Germline V gene lookup returns CDR1 SGHRS and CDR2 YFSETQ. As DNA, the CDR3 is TGCGCCAGCAGCTTGGGACTAGGTGTCTACGAGCAGTACTTC. Amino acid sequence: CASSLGLGVYEQYF.

This clonotype appeared many times. This chain joins TRBV20-1 and TRBJ2-1; D remains unclear. Germline assignment: CDR1 DFQATT and CDR2 SNEGSKA (reference sequence). The ends were cut back, 4 bases at V and 1 base at J, with 11 bases in the middle. The CDR3 contains 14 residues. This chain's CDR3 is CSAIRTPSYNEQFF. Written as DNA, the CDR3 is TGCAGTGCTATCCGGACGCCTTCCTACAATGAGCAGTTCTTC.

This clonotype has just a few counts. One junction end disagrees with the germline gene, perhaps due to a read error. The chain joins TRBV5-1 to TRBJ2-1; the match to TRBD2 covers 9 bases. The CDR3 is made up of 14 amino acids. CDR1 and CDR2 from the germline V gene are SGHRS and YFSETQ. The CDR3 sequence: CASSSAGGPNEQFF. The CDR3 bases are TGTGCCAGCAGTTCCGCGGGAGGGCCAAATGAGCAGTTCTTC.

This sequence joins TRBV4-2 and TRBJ2-1; D is undetermined. V was pared by 0 bases and J by 8 bases, with 8 bases between. Germline V gene data show CDR1 as LGHNA and CDR2 as YNFKEQ. The CDR3 is 13 amino acids. Here the CDR3 reads CASSQDRPHEQFF. CDR3 bases: TGTGCCAGCAGCCAAGACAGGCCCCATGAGCAGTTCTTC.

The rearrangement uses TRBV6-6 and TRBJ2-7; no firm D call. Germline V CDR1 and CDR2: MNHNY, SVGAGI (reference sequence). Trimming cost V 5 bases and J 7 bases, with 9 bases left between them. The CDR3 is 11 residues long. CDR3 protein: CASSPASEQYF. In nucleotides, the CDR3 is TGTGCCAGCAGTCCGGCATCGGAGCAGTACTTC.

This clonotype was detected only a few times. The chain is built from TRBV29-1 and TRBJ1-2; D gene uncertain. CDR1 and CDR2 (germline): SQVTM, ANQGSEA. The V end lost 4 bases, the J end lost 4 bases, and 10 bases lay between the germline ends. The length of the CDR3 is 12 residues. CDR3 loop: CSVVSGSYGYTF. CDR3 coding DNA: TGCAGCGTTGTATCAGGAAGCTATGGCTACACCTTC.

This clonotype was detected only once. The chain links TRBV27 to TRBJ2-3, with D perhaps TRBD2 (6 bases). Germline CDR1 MNHEY, CDR2 SMNVEV (reference sequence). V was trimmed by 7 bases and J by 4 bases, leaving 15 bases between them. The CDR3 has 14 residues. The CDR3 protein is CASMGMDYPDTQYF. CDR3 coding DNA: TGTGCCAGCATGGGGATGGACTATCCAGATACGCAGTATTTT.

This clonotype has more than one count but fewer than ten. This chain uses TRBV12-3 or TRBV12-4 with TRBJ1-4; 8 nucleotides agree with TRBD1. V was clipped by 3 bases and J by 10 bases; unmatched bases: 7. The length of the CDR3 is 14 residues. This chain's CDR3 is CASSFGTGYGKLFF. The CDR3, as DNA: TGTGCCAGCAGTTTTGGGACAGGTTACGGAAAACTGTTTTTT.

The CDR3 loop reads CASSVVPDYNEQFF. The CDR3 DNA reads as TGTGCCAGCAGCGTAGTCCCCGATTACAATGAGCAGTTCTTC. The V gene is TRBV9, the J gene TRBJ2-1; no clear D gene. There are 14 residues in the CDR3. V gave up 0 bases and J gave up 4 bases, with 8 bases separating them. CDR1 and CDR2 (germline): SGDLS, YYNGEE.